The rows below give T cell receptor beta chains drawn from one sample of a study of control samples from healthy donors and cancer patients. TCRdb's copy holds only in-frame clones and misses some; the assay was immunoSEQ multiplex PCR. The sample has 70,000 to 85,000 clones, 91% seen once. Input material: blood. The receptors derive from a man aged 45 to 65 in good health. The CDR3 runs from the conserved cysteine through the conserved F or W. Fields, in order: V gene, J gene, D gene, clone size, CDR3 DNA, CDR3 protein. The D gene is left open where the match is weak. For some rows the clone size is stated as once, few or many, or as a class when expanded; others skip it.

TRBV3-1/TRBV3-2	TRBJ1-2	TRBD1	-	TGTGCCAGCAGCAGAACAGGGGGCTCCTATGGCTACACCTTC	CASSRTGGSYGYTF
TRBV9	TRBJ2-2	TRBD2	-	TGTGCCAGCAGCGTACAAGGGAGCGGGGGGCCCCACACCGGGGAGCTGTTTTTT	CASSVQGSGGPHTGELFF
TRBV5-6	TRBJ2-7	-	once	TGTGCCAGCAGCTTACAACTAGCCTACGAGCAGTACTTC	CASSLQLAYEQYF
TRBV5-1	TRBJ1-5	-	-	TGCGCCAGCAGCGTTGGGGGGAGCAATCAGCCCCAGCATTTT	CASSVGGSNQPQHF
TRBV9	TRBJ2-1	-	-	TGTGCCAGCAGCCCGTCGAGGGGGGGAATTCAGTTCTTC	CASSPSRGGIQFF
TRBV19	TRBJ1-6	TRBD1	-	TGTGCCAGTACCCCCCGACAGGGATATTCACCCCTCCACTTT	CASTPRQGYSPLHF
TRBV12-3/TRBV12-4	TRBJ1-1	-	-	TGTGCCAACGAATCTTCGGGCACTGAAGCTTTCTTT	CANESSGTEAFF
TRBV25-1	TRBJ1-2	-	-	TGTGCCAGCAGTGCCCCTACCTTTCCTCCTGGCTACACCTTC	CASSAPTFPPGYTF
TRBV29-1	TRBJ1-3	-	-	TGCAGCGTTGAAGACAGGGCGACTGGAAACACCATATATTTT	CSVEDRATGNTIYF
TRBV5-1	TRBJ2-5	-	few	TGCGCCAGCAGACGAACGTCTCTGGAGACCCAGTACTTC	CASRRTSLETQYF
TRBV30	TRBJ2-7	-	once	TGTGCCTGGAGCATTGGAGGGGGTGTCGACGAGCAGTACTTC	CAWSIGGGVDEQYF
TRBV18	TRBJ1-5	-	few	TGTGCCAGCTCACCTGAAGGACAGTCTAGCAATCAGCCCCAGCATTTT	CASSPEGQSSNQPQHF
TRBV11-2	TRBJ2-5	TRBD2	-	TGTGCCAGCAGCTTGCGGGGGGGGGACCAAGAGACCCAGTACTTC	CASSLRGGDQETQYF
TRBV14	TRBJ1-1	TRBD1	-	TGTGCCAGCAGCCAAGAAGTAGGGGGCTGGGGAGCTTTCTTT	CASSQEVGGWGAFF
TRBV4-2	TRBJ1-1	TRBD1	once	TGTGCCAGCAGCTTACCAAGGCAGGGGGCTCTTCTGAACACTGAAGCTTTCTTT	CASSLPRQGALLNTEAFF
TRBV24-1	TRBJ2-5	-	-	TGTGCCACCAGTGACTCCGACAGGACTTTACAAGGAGGGTCCCAGTACTTC	CATSDSDRTLQGGSQYF
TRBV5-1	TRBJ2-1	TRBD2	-	TGCGCCAGCAGTGAGACTGGGGGGGACAATGAGCAGTTCTTC	CASSETGGDNEQFF
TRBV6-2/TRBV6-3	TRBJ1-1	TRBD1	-	TGTGCCAGCAGTTACACCCGACAGGGGGTGTTCGTGAACACTGAAGCTTTCTTT	CASSYTRQGVFVNTEAFF
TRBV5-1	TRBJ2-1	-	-	TGCGCCAGCAGCCCGAGGACTACCTACAATGAGCAGTTCTTC	CASSPRTTYNEQFF
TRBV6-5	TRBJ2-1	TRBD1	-	TGTGCCAGCAGTTCACCGGGACAGGGGGTTCGGGAGCAGTTCTTC	CASSSPGQGVREQFF
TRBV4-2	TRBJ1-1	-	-	TGTGCCAGCAGCCAAGCCCCCTCAGGGATGAACACTGAAGCTTTCTTT	CASSQAPSGMNTEAFF
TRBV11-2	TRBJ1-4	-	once	TGTGCCAGCAGCTTCTACAGTACTAATGAAAAACTGTTTTTT	CASSFYSTNEKLFF
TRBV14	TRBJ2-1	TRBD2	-	TGTGCCAGCGACCGGGGGGACTACAATGAGCAGTTCTTC	CASDRGDYNEQFF
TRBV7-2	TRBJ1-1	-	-	TGTGCCAGCAGCTTACACCCCAGACAGATGAACACTGAAGCTTTCTTT	CASSLHPRQMNTEAFF
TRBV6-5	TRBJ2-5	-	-	TGTGCCAGCAGTATCGGGACTTCGGCGGTGGGGACCCAGTACTTC	CASSIGTSAVGTQYF
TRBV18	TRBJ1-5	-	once	TGTGCCAGCTCACCAGGTCAAGGGTTAAAGGGCAATCAGCCCCAGCATTTT	CASSPGQGLKGNQPQHF
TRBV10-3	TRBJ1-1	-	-	TGTGCCATCACGGCAGGACTCAACCTGAACACTGAAGCTTTCTTT	CAITAGLNLNTEAFF
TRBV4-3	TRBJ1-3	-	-	TGCGCCAGCAGCCAAGAATGGGGGGACACCATATATTTT	CASSQEWGDTIYF
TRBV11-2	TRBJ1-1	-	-	TGTGCCAGCAGCCCTCAGGACCGTTCGGCCCCGGGCACTGAAGCTTTCTTT	CASSPQDRSAPGTEAFF
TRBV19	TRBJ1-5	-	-	TGTGCCAGTAGTATTTCAGGAATCGATCAGGGAATGCCCCAGCATTTT	CASSISGIDQGMPQHF